This T cell receptor beta chain was profiled in a study of shared clonotypes between healthy human individuals. Assay: immunoSEQ multiplex PCR; the TCRdb copy retains only in-frame clones and omits some. The sample has roughly 770,000 clones; 90% to 98% are singletons. The naive CD8 subset, CD45RO-negative cells positively selected for CCR7, excluded terminally differentiated effector memory CD45RA+ cells. The germline CDR1 and CDR2 sequences are MNHEY and SVGAGI. The CDR3 totals 13 residues. Trimming pared 2 bases from V and 6 bases from J, leaving 10 bases between. Sequenced: naive CD8+ T cells sorted from blood. The sequence came from a man under 40 in good health. The chain recombines TRBV6-5 with TRBJ1-2; D unclear. The CDR3 nucleotides are TGTGCCAGCAGTTACCGGAGTTCTGATGGCTACACCTTC. It translates to CASSYRSSDGYTF.